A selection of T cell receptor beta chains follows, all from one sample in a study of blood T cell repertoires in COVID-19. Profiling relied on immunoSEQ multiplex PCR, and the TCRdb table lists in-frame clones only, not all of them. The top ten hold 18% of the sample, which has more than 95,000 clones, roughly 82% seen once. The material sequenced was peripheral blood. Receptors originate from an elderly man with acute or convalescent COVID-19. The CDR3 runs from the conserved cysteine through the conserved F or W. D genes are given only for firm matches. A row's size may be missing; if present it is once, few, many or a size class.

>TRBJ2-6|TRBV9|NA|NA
TGTGCCAGCAGCGTCGCTAGCGTACTCAGCTCTGGGGCCAACGTCCTGACTTTC
CASSVASVLSSGANVLTF
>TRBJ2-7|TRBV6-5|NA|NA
TGTGCCAGCAGTTACCCGACGACTAACTCCTACGAGCAGTACTTC
CASSYPTTNSYEQYF
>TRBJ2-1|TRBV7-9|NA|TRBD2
TGTGCCAGCAGCTCCCAATCCTCGACTAGCGGGAGGGCCATGAATGAGCAGTTCTTC
CASSSQSSTSGRAMNEQFF
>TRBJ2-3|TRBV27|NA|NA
TGTGCCAGCAGTTTGAGCCCCGGGATCCCGACGCAGTATTTT
CASSLSPGIPTQYF
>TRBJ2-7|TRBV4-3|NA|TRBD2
TGCGCCAGCAGCCCCGGGACTAGCGGGGCATACGAGCAGTACTTC
CASSPGTSGAYEQYF
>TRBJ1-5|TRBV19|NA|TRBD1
TGTGCCAGTAAACCGGGACAGGGATTTGGCAATCAGCCCCAGCATTTT
CASKPGQGFGNQPQHF
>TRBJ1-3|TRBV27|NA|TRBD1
TGTGCCACCGGTACAGGGGGAAGTGGAAACACCATATATTTT
CATGTGGSGNTIYF
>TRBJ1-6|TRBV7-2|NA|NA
TGTGCCAGCAGGGAGGGATTTTCCTATAATTCACCCCTCCACTTT
CASREGFSYNSPLHF
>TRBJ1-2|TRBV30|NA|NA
TGTGCCTGGAAGATTTCAGGGGCGCAGGGCTACACCTTC
CAWKISGAQGYTF
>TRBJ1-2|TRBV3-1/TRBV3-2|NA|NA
TGTGCCAGCACAGGAAGGGGTTGGGAGGCTAACTATGGCTACACCTTC
CASTGRGWEANYGYTF
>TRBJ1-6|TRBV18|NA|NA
TGTGCCAGCTCACCGCCAGGGGATAATTCACCCCTCCACTTT
CASSPPGDNSPLHF
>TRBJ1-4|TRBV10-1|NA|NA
TGCGCCAGCATGACAGCAACTAATGAAAAACTGTTTTTT
CASMTATNEKLFF
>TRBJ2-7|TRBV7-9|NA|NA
TGTGCCAGCAGCTTTTCTAGGGGTCTAATGGAGCAGTACTTC
CASSFSRGLMEQYF
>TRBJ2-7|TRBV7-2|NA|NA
TGTGCCAGCAGCTTAGCGCCCCAGGGCGGGAAGACGCAGCAGTACTTC
CASSLAPQGGKTQQYF
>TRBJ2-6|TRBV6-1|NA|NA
TGTGCCAGCAGTGAAACAGGTTCCTCTGGGGCCAACGTCCTGACTTTC
CASSETGSSGANVLTF
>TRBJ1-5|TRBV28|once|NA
TGTGCCAGCAGTTTTAGGGAGCGCAATCAGCCCCAGCATTTT
CASSFRERNQPQHF
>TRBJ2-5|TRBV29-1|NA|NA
TGCAGCACTTCAGGGGCCTCGCAAGAGACCCAGTACTTC
CSTSGASQETQYF
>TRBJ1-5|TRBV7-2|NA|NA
TGTGCCAGCAGCGGACAGTCGAGCAATCAGCCCCAGCATTTT
CASSGQSSNQPQHF
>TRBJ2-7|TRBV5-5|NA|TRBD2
TGTGCCAGCAGCCACACTAGCGGGGGCCTACCCTACGAGCAGTACTTC
CASSHTSGGLPYEQYF
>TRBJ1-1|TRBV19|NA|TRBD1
TGTGCCAGTACCATAACCGGGACAGGTAACACTGAAGCTTTCTTT
CASTITGTGNTEAFF
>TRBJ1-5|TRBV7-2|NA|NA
TGTGCCAGCAGCCCAGGTGTTGGCAATCAGCCCCAGCATTTT
CASSPGVGNQPQHF
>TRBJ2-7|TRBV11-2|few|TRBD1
TGTGCCAGCAGTACCGGGACAGCGACCTACGAGCAGTACTTC
CASSTGTATYEQYF
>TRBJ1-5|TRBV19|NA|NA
TGTGCCAGTAGTATGACTTTTCAGCCCCAGCATTTT
CASSMTFQPQHF
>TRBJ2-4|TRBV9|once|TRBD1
TGTGCCAGCAGCGTAAGCCCGACAGGGTTAGCCAAAAACATTCAGTACTTC
CASSVSPTGLAKNIQYF
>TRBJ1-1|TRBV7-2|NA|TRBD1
TGTGCCAGCAGCTCCGGACAGGCTACTGAAGCTTTCTTT
CASSSGQATEAFF
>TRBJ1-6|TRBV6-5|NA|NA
TGTGCCAGCACGTCTGGCTCACCCCTCCACTTT
CASTSGSPLHF
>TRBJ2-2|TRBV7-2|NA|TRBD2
TGTGCCAGCAGCTTAGAAAGGACTAGCGGGATCGGGGAGCTGTTTTTT
CASSLERTSGIGELFF
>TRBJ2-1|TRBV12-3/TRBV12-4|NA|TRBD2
TGTGCCATCATGACTAGCGGCTACAATGAGCAGTTCTTC
CAIMTSGYNEQFF
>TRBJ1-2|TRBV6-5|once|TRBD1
TGTGCCAGCAGAACAGGGGCGGGAGGCTACACCTTC
CASRTGAGGYTF
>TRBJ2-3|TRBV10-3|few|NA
TGTGCCATCAGTGTCCCAGACGCAATACTAAACCCACGCACAGATACGCAGTATTTT
CAISVPDAILNPRTDTQYF
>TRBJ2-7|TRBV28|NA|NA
TGTGCCAGCAGTTCGAGTAGGACACGACCCTACGAGCAGTACTTC
CASSSSRTRPYEQYF
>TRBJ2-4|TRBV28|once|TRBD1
TGTGCCAGCAGTTCGGCCGGGACAGGGAAGAACATTCAGTACTTC
CASSSAGTGKNIQYF
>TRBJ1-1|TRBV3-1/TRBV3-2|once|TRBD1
TGTGCCAGCAGCCAAAGGACAGGGGGGCTCAGCACTGAAGCTTTCTTT
CASSQRTGGLSTEAFF
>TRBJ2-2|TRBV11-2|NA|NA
TGTGCCAGCAGCTTACGGCAGGATGGGACCGGGGAGCTGTTTTTT
CASSLRQDGTGELFF
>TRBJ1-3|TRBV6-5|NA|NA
TGTGCCAGCGTCCGGTCGAAAGGAAACACCATATATTTT
CASVRSKGNTIYF